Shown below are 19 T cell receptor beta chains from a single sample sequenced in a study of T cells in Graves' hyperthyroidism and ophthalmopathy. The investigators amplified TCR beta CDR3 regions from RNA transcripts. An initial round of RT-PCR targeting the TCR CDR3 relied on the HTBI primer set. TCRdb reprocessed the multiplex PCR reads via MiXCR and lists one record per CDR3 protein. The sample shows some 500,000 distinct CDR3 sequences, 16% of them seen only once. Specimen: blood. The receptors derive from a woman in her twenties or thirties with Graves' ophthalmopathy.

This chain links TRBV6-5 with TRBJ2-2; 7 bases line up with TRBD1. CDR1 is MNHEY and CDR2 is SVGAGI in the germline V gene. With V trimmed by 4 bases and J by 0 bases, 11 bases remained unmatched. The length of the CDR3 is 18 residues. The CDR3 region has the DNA TGTGCCAGCAGTTGGGGACAGTCCCTCACTTCGAACACCGGGGAGCTGTTTTTT. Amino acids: CASSWGQSLTSNTGELFF.

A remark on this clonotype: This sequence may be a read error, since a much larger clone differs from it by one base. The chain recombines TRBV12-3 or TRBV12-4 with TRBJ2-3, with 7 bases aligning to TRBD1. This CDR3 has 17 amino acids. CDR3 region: CASSRKTGPMEEDTRYF. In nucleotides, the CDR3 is TGTGCCAGCAGTCGAAAGACAGGGCCCATGGAGGAAGATACGCGGTATTTT.

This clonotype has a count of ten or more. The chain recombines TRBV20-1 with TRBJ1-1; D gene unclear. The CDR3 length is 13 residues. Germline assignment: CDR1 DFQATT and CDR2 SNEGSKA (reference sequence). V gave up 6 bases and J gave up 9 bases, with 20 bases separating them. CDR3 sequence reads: CSARYLTSGKAFF. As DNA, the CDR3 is TGCAGTGCCAGATACCTTACTAGCGGAAAAGCTTTCTTT.

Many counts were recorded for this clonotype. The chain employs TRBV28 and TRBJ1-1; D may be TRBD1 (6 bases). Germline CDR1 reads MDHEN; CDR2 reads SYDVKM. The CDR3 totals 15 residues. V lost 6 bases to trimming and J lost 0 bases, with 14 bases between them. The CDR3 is CASRSQGSLNTEAFF. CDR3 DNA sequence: TGTGCCAGCAGGTCACAGGGATCCCTGAACACTGAAGCTTTCTTT. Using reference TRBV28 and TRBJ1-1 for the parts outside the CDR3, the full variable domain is DVKVTQSSRYLVKRTGEKVFLECVQDMDHENMFWYRQDPGLGLRLIYFSYDVKMKEKGDIPEGYSVSREKKERFSLILESASTNQTSMYLCASRSQGSLNTEAFFGQGTRLTVV.

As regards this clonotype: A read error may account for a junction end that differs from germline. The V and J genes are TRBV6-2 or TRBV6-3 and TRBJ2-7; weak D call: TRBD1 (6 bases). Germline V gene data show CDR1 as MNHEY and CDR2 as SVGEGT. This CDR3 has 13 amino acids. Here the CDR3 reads CAISGDTSYEQYF. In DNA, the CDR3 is TGTGCCATCAGTGGGGACACTTCCTACGAGCAGTACTTC.

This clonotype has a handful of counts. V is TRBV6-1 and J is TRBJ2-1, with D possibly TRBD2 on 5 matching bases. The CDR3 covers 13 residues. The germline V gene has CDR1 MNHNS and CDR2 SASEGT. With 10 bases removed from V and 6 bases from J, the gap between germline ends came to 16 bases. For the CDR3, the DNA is TGTGCCATCGGGAACCAAGAGCTCAATGAGCAGTTCTTC. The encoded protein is CAIGNQELNEQFF.

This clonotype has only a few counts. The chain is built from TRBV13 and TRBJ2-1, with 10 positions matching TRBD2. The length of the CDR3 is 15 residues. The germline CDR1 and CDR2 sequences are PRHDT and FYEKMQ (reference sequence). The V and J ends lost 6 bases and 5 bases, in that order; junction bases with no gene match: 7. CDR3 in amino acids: CASSNTSGTHNEQFF. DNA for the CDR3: TGTGCCAGCAGTAATACTAGCGGGACCCACAATGAGCAGTTCTTC.

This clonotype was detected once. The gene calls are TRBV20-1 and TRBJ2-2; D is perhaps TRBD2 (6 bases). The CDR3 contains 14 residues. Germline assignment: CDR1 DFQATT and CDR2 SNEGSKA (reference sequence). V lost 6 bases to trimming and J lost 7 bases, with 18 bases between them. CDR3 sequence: CSASETGVGGELFF. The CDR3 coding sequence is TGCAGTGCCAGCGAAACGGGAGTGGGCGGGGAGCTGTTTTTT.

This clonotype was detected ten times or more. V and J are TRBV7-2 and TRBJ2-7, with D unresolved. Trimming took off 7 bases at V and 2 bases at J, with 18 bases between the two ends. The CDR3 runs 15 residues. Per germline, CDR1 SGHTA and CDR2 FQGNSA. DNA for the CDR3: TGTGCCAGCAAGACGGGCCACCCGTTTACCTACGAGCAGTACTTC. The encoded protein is CASKTGHPFTYEQYF.

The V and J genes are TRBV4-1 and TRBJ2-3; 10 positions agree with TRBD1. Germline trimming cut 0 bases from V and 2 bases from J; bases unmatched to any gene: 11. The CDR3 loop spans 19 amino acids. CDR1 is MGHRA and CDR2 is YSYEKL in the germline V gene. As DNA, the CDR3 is TGCGCCAGCAGCCAAGAGTATCCGGGACAGGGGCGAATCACAGATACGCAGTATTTT. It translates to CASSQEYPGQGRITDTQYF.

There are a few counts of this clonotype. The CDR3 here is CATSRPRGGKSSYNSPLHF. CDR3 DNA sequence: TGTGCCACCAGCAGACCCAGAGGGGGGAAAAGCTCCTATAATTCACCCCTCCACTTT. The chain carries TRBV15 and TRBJ1-6; perhaps TRBD1 as D (6 bases). Germline CDR1 reads LNHNV; CDR2 reads YYDKDF (reference sequence). With 2 bases removed from V and 0 bases from J, the gap between germline ends came to 17 bases. The CDR3 extends over 19 amino acids.

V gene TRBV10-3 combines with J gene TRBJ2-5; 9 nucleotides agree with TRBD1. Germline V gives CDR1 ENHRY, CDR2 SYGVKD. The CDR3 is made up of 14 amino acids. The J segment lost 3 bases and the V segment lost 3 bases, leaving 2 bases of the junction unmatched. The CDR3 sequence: CAISEGTGKETQYF. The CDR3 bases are TGTGCCATCAGTGAAGGGACAGGGAAAGAGACCCAGTACTTC.

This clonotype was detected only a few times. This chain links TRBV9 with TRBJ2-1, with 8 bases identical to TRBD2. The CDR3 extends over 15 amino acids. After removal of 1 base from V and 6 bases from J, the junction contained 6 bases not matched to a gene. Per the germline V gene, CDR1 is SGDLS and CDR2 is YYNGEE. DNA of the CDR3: TGTGCCAGCAGCGTATCCGGGACTAGTTCCAATGAGCAGTTCTTC. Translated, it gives CASSVSGTSSNEQFF.

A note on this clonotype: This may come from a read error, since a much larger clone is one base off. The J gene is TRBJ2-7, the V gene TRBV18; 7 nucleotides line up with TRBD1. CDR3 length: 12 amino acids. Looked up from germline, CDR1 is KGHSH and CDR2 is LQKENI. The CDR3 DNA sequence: TGTACCAGCTCACCCACAGGGGACGAGCAGTACTTC. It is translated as CTSSPTGDEQYF.

The CDR3 sequence: CASSLPSTGGIRTDTQYF. As DNA, the CDR3 is TGCGCCAGCAGCTTGCCTTCGACAGGGGGGATTCGGACAGATACGCAGTATTTT. V gene TRBV5-1 combines with J gene TRBJ2-3, with TRBD1 matching 9 bases. The CDR3 is made up of 18 amino acids. The V segment lost 1 base and the J segment 3 bases; nucleotides outside the gene matches: 12. In germline, CDR1 is SGHRS, CDR2 YFSETQ.

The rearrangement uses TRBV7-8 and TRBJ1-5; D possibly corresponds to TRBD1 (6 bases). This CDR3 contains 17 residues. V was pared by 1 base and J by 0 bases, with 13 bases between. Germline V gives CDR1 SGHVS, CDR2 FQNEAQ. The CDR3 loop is CASSLGGTIDSNQPQHF. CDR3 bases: TGTGCCAGCAGCTTAGGGGGGACAATAGATAGCAATCAGCCCCAGCATTTT.

CDR3: CASSFGVSSGANVLTF. The CDR3 DNA reads TGTGCCAGCAGTTTTGGTGTGAGCTCTGGGGCCAACGTCCTGACTTTC. The chain employs TRBV12-3 or TRBV12-4 and TRBJ2-6; no firm D call. Trimming cost V 3 bases and J 0 bases, with 9 bases left between them. This CDR3 is 16 amino acids long.

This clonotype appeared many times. The chain's CDR3 is CSASLRASGIWGGDNEQFF. The CDR3 coding sequence is TGCAGTGCTAGCCTCCGAGCCAGCGGGATTTGGGGGGGGGACAATGAGCAGTTCTTC. The chain couples TRBV20-1 to TRBJ2-1; 7 bases match TRBD2. The V gene's germline CDR1 is DFQATT and CDR2 SNEGSKA (reference sequence). J gave up 5 bases and V 3 bases, and 22 bases lay outside the gene matches. The CDR3 contains 19 residues.

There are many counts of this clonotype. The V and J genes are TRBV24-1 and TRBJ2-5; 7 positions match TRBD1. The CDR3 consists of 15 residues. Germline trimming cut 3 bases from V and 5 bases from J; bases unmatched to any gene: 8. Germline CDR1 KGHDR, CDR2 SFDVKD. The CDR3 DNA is TGTGCCACCAGTGATCCAGACAGGGTAGAGGAGACCCAGTACTTC. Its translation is CATSDPDRVEETQYF.